Below, 29 T cell receptor beta chains from the same sample are listed, as sequenced in a study of low-dose radiotherapy and immunotherapy resistance in tumors. The time point is: after trial treatment. Treatment described: LDRT plus nivolumab, ipilimumab, low-dose cyclophosphamide and aspirin (RACIN trial). Primers targeting TRAV and TRBV primed first-strand cDNA, covering alpha and beta chains. TCR amplification involved 20 PCR cycles with a constant-region primer and V-primer adapter. TCRdb redid the calling of the reads with MiXCR, one entry per CDR3 protein. The sample shows 85,000 to 95,000 distinct CDR3 sequences, around a fifth of them seen only once. This material consisted of PBMCs, taken after low-dose radiotherapy plus immunotherapy. The receptors come from a female donor with ovarian cancer.

Points on this clonotype: A read error may be the cause here, since a much bigger clone is one base away. The chain has TRBV6-2 or TRBV6-3 and TRBJ2-7; D assignment may be TRBD1 or TRBD2 (5 bases each). V lost 9 bases and J 4 bases, leaving 16 bases between the germline ends. The germline CDR1 and CDR2 sequences are MNHEY and SVGEGT. The CDR3 has 13 amino acids. CDR3 residues: CARSTGTQYEQYF. Written as DNA, the CDR3 is TGTGCCAGAAGTACCGGGACCCAATACGAGCAGTACTTC.

DNA of the CDR3: TGCAGCGTACGGCTTCGTGCGGGGGGACAATACAATGAGCAGTTCTTC. It translates to CSVRLRAGGQYNEQFF. The V call is TRBV29-1, the J call TRBJ2-1; 8 bases are shared with TRBD2. From germline, CDR1 is SQVTM and CDR2 ANQGSEA. Trimming cost V 6 bases and J 4 bases; bases outside gene matches: 14. This CDR3 region has 16 residues.

The chain couples TRBV4-1 to TRBJ1-3; D gene unclear. CDR3 length: 15 amino acids. Trimming removed 0 bases from V and 4 bases from J, with 10 bases in between. Germline V gives CDR1 MGHRA, CDR2 YSYEKL. CDR3 sequence reads: CASSQDRRQGNTIYF. CDR3 nucleotides: TGCGCCAGCAGCCAAGATCGTCGGCAGGGAAACACCATATATTTT.

This clonotype appeared many times. The chain recombines TRBV30 with TRBJ2-6; D call uncertain. This CDR3 spans 15 amino acids. Trimming removed 0 bases at V and 1 base at J, with 7 bases between. Germline assignment: CDR1 GTSNPN and CDR2 SVGIG (reference sequence). The CDR3 protein is CAWSVRGSGANVLTF. The CDR3, as DNA: TGTGCCTGGAGTGTACGAGGATCTGGGGCCAACGTCCTGACTTTC.

The chain recombines TRBV5-6 with TRBJ2-7; perhaps TRBD2 as D (6 bases). The CDR3 has 12 residues. The V end lost 7 bases, the J end lost 3 bases, and 11 bases lay between the germline ends. Germline V gene data show CDR1 as SGHDT and CDR2 as YYEEEE. The CDR3 bases are TGTGCCAGCCACCGGGAGAGCTACGAGCAGTACTTC. Amino acids: CASHRESYEQYF.

This clonotype was counted at least ten times. The V call is TRBV29-1, the J call TRBJ2-2; TRBD2 is a possible D gene (7 bases). Germline loops: CDR1 SQVTM, CDR2 ANQGSEA. The V and J ends lost 6 bases and 4 bases respectively, with 12 bases between them. This CDR3 is built from 13 residues. CDR3 sequence reads: CSVAGASTGELFF. The DNA of the CDR3 is TGCAGCGTGGCGGGGGCGAGCACCGGGGAGCTGTTTTTT.

Ten or more counts support this clonotype. This chain joins TRBV6-4 and TRBJ1-1; D remains ambiguous. Germline assignment: CDR1 MRHNA and CDR2 SNTAGT. This CDR3 region has 11 residues. V dropped 3 bases and J dropped 4 bases, with 3 bases sitting between them. This CDR3 is CASSESTEAFF. The CDR3 DNA reads TGTGCCAGCAGTGAGTCCACTGAAGCTTTCTTT.

The CDR3 region is CASTPPRDDYNEQFF. CDR3 in DNA: TGTGCCAGCACTCCCCCTAGGGATGACTACAATGAGCAGTTCTTC. The V gene is TRBV6-1, the J gene TRBJ2-1; D gene ambiguous. Germline V lookup: CDR1 MNHNS, CDR2 SASEGT. Trimming shortened V by 7 bases and J by 3 bases, and 16 bases separated the two germline ends. The CDR3 totals 15 residues.

This clonotype came up many times. The CDR3 DNA follows: TGTGCCAGCAGTCTGGACAGACCGAGCTCGGGAGGAAACACCATATATTTT. Its protein is CASSLDRPSSGGNTIYF. The chain links TRBV11-2 to TRBJ1-3, with TRBD1 as a possible D gene (6 bases). Trimming shortened V by 6 bases and J by 4 bases, and 22 bases separated the two germline ends. Germline V CDR1 and CDR2: SGHAT, FQNNGV. The CDR3 spans 17 residues.

This clonotype was recorded many times. The V and J genes are TRBV28 and TRBJ2-2; D unclear. The CDR3 loop spans 13 amino acids. With 6 bases removed from V and 0 bases from J, the gap between germline ends came to 5 bases. The germline V gene encodes CDR1 MDHEN and CDR2 SYDVKM. The CDR3 nucleotides read TGTGCCAGCAGGGTACCGAACACCGGGGAGCTGTTTTTT. This gives the protein CASRVPNTGELFF.

Concerning this clonotype itself: A far bigger clonotype differs at one base, so this is likely a read error. This chain uses TRBV18 with TRBJ2-5; 7 bases align to TRBD1. V was clipped by 2 bases and J by 11 bases; unmatched bases: 11. Germline V lookup: CDR1 KGHSH, CDR2 LQKENI. This CDR3 comprises 14 residues. The CDR3 DNA reads TGTGCCAGCTCACCATTTCTTACAGGGGATGAGCAGTACTTC. Translated, it gives CASSPFLTGDEQYF.

This clonotype was seen at least ten times. The gene calls are TRBV20-1 and TRBJ2-5; possibly TRBD2 for D (6 bases). Trimming shortened V by 6 bases and J by 4 bases, and 15 bases separated the two germline ends. CDR1 is DFQATT and CDR2 is SNEGSKA in the germline V gene (reference sequence). The CDR3 sequence is 13 residues long. CDR3 bases: TGCAGTGCCCCACTAGGAGGGCGAGAGACCCAGTACTTC. It encodes CSAPLGGRETQYF.

This clonotype has only a few counts. The V gene is TRBV10-3, the J gene TRBJ2-1; 7 nucleotides agree with TRBD1. Trimming took 0 bases from V and 9 from J; bases not matched to a gene: 8. Germline V gene sequence: CDR1 ENHRY, CDR2 SYGVKD. This CDR3 spans 15 amino acids. The CDR3 loop is CAISESRQGLSEQFF. In nucleotides, the CDR3 is TGTGCCATCAGTGAGTCCCGACAGGGCTTGAGTGAGCAGTTCTTC.

This clonotype was detected only a few times. The chain links TRBV28 to TRBJ2-3, with TRBD2 as a possible D gene (5 bases). Germline loops: CDR1 MDHEN, CDR2 SYDVKM. The CDR3 is 14 amino acids. The germline V and J ends were trimmed by 3 bases and 1 base, with 8 bases remaining between them. The CDR3 nucleotides read TGTGCCAGCAGTTTCCTTAGCGGCACAGATACGCAGTATTTT. Its translation: CASSFLSGTDTQYF.

This clonotype appeared many times. J is TRBJ2-5 and V is TRBV19; D not certain. The CDR3 is 16 residues long. Germline CDR1 LNHDA, CDR2 SQIVND (reference sequence). Trimming cost V 0 bases and J 5 bases, with 16 bases left between them. The CDR3 loop reads CASSIDQESPRETQYF. The CDR3 DNA is TGTGCCAGTAGTATAGACCAGGAATCCCCCCGGGAGACCCAGTACTTC.

There are a few counts of this clonotype. The chain couples TRBV5-6 to TRBJ1-6; TRBD1 aligns across 10 bases. J gave up 3 bases and V 5 bases, and 11 bases lay outside the gene matches. Germline CDR1 and CDR2: SGHDT and YYEEEE. This CDR3 has 18 amino acids. CDR3 sequence reads: CASSLTGGAFGYNSPLHF. Here the CDR3 DNA reads TGTGCCAGCAGTCTGACAGGGGGCGCTTTCGGCTATAATTCACCCCTCCACTTT.

This clonotype was counted ten times or more. This rearrangement joins TRBV5-6 to TRBJ2-2, with 11 bases identical to TRBD2. The CDR3 runs to 18 residues. J was trimmed by 0 bases and V by 4 bases; bases with no gene match: 8. CDR1 and CDR2 (germline): SGHDT, YYEEEE. The CDR3 reads CASSNYGTSGPNTGELFF. CDR3 DNA: TGTGCCAGCAGCAACTACGGGACTAGCGGACCGAACACCGGGGAGCTGTTTTTT.

The V and J genes are TRBV6-1 and TRBJ2-7; D assignment may be TRBD1 or TRBD2 (5 bases each). With 5 bases removed from V and 5 bases from J, the gap between germline ends came to 19 bases. This CDR3 is 15 amino acids long. Germline V gene data show CDR1 as MNHNS and CDR2 as SASEGT. The CDR3: CASSTLRDPTHEQYF. CDR3 in DNA: TGTGCCAGCAGTACCCTCCGGGACCCAACCCACGAGCAGTACTTC.

This chain connects TRBV14 to TRBJ2-1; 8 bases align to TRBD2. V shed 1 base and J 8 bases; nucleotides not matched to a gene: 4. CDR1 is SGHDN, CDR2 FVKESK, per germline. This CDR3 has 14 amino acids. CDR3 residues: CASSQAAGVDEQFF. The CDR3 DNA reads TGTGCCAGCAGCCAAGCAGCGGGAGTGGATGAGCAGTTCTTC. The complete variable domain, with remaining parts taken from reference TRBV14 and TRBJ2-1, reads EAGVTQFPSHSVIEKGQTVTLRCDPISGHDNLYWYRRVMGKEIKFLLHFVKESKQDESGMPNNRFLAERTGGTYSTLKVQPAELEDSGVYFCASSQAAGVDEQFFGPGTRLTVL.

At least ten counts were recorded for this clonotype. This chain joins TRBV30 and TRBJ2-3, with D uncertain. With 5 bases removed from V and 3 bases from J, the gap between germline ends came to 15 bases. The CDR3 spans 14 residues. Germline CDR1 and CDR2: GTSNPN and SVGIG (reference sequence). The CDR3 coding sequence is TGTGCCTGGTCCCTCGGCAGCGAAACAGATACGCAGTATTTT. Protein: CAWSLGSETDTQYF.

This clonotype was counted ten times or more. The chain couples TRBV7-2 to TRBJ1-6, with D hard to call. CDR3 length: 14 residues. Trimming cost V 2 bases and J 6 bases, with 8 bases left between them. Germline V gene lookup returns CDR1 SGHTA and CDR2 FQGNSA. The CDR3 spells CASSLMRINSPLHF. The CDR3 DNA reads TGTGCCAGCAGCTTAATGAGAATTAATTCACCCCTCCACTTT.

At least ten counts were recorded for this clonotype. V gene TRBV7-2 combines with J gene TRBJ2-2, with D perhaps matching TRBD2 (7 bases). Germline V gives CDR1 SGHTA, CDR2 FQGNSA. This CDR3 region has 16 residues. Trimming took off 5 bases at V and 5 bases at J, with 18 bases between the two ends. CDR3 loop: CASSGRGGAGTGELFF. The DNA of the CDR3 is TGTGCCAGCAGCGGCAGAGGGGGGGCCGGGACCGGGGAGCTGTTTTTT.

In its sample, this clonotype was seen many times. J is TRBJ2-5 and V is TRBV18; D call uncertain. The ends were cut back, 3 bases at V and 2 bases at J, with 7 bases in the middle. There are 13 residues in the CDR3. Germline-derived CDR1 and CDR2 are KGHSH and LQKENI. In DNA, the CDR3 is TGTGCCAGCTCACCGACGAAACAAGAGACCCAGTACTTC. It translates to CASSPTKQETQYF.

For the CDR3, the DNA is TGTGCCAGCAGTACACGGACCCCGGGCGAAGTTCGGAATTCACCCCTCCACTTT. Protein product: CASSTRTPGEVRNSPLHF. The chain combines TRBV6-1 with TRBJ1-6; no clear D. Looked up from germline, CDR1 is MNHNS and CDR2 is SASEGT. The CDR3 is 18 amino acids. Deletions cut 5 bases from V and 7 bases from J, with 24 bases between.

In this sample, this clonotype turned up many times. The V gene is TRBV5-5, the J gene TRBJ1-2; no clear D gene. Germline V lookup: CDR1 SGHKS, CDR2 YYEKEE (reference sequence). The CDR3 length is 15 residues. V lost 0 bases and J 1 base, leaving 10 bases between the germline ends. CDR3 nucleotide sequence: TGTGCCAGCAGCTTGGTGCCAGCCATTAACTATGGCTACACCTTC. Translating gives CASSLVPAINYGYTF.

This clonotype was seen many times. The rearrangement links TRBV18 to TRBJ1-1, with D perhaps TRBD1 (5 bases). The length of the CDR3 is 15 residues. Germline V gene sequence: CDR1 KGHSH, CDR2 LQKENI. V shed 5 bases and J shed 4 bases, with 17 bases lying between them. CDR3 in amino acids: CASSSGGNGGTEAFF. The CDR3, as DNA: TGTGCCAGCTCATCGGGGGGTAATGGGGGCACTGAAGCTTTCTTT.

The J gene is TRBJ1-6, the V gene TRBV9; no reliable D call. V lost 2 bases to trimming and J lost 10 bases, with 10 bases between them. The CDR3 covers 13 residues. Germline V gene lookup returns CDR1 SGDLS and CDR2 YYNGEE. In DNA, the CDR3 is TGTGCCAGCAGCGTGGGCTCGGAGTCACCCCTCCACTTT. It translates to CASSVGSESPLHF.

This clonotype was recorded many times. The chain employs TRBV7-2 and TRBJ2-1, with TRBD2 as a possible D gene (7 bases). Trimming removed 1 base from V and 7 bases from J, with 17 bases in between. The CDR3 covers 16 residues. The germline gives CDR1 SGHTA, CDR2 FQGNSA. CDR3 nucleotide sequence: TGTGCCAGCAGCTTAGAAGGTTGGGGGGGGCGAAATGAGCAGTTCTTC. Its translation is CASSLEGWGGRNEQFF.

The sample holds many counts of this clonotype. The chain recombines TRBV5-4 with TRBJ2-3; 8 nucleotides agree with TRBD2. CDR1 and CDR2 (germline): SGHNT, YYREEE (reference sequence). J lost 4 bases, V lost 2 bases, and 9 bases had no gene match. This CDR3 is 16 amino acids long. The chain's CDR3 is CASSLGAGGSSDTQYF. Written as DNA, the CDR3 is TGTGCCAGCAGCTTAGGTGCGGGGGGCTCTTCAGATACGCAGTATTTT.